This TCR beta chain came from a study of T-cell memory formation after mild COVID-19. With 5 bases removed from V and 9 bases from J, the gap between germline ends came to 13 bases. The germline gives CDR1 DFQATT, CDR2 SNEGSKA (reference sequence). The CDR3 is 11 amino acids. TCRdb reanalysed the 5' RACE reads using MiXCR and keeps one entry per CDR3 protein. Of 450,000 to 650,000 distinct CDR3 sequences detected, less than 25% appear once; the ten largest clones hold roughly 8.1%. Note on this clonotype: Its antigen is unknown.

The study's findings and limits: Memory sampled before infection contained some responding clones, suggesting cross-reactive memory joined. The CD4+ clones that contracted clustered mainly within CM and EM, and the CD8+ clones concentrated in EMRA.

The rearrangement joins TRBV20-1 to TRBJ1-1; D unresolved. The clonotype comes from an adult woman who had mild COVID-19 (a few samples of this study predate the infection). Cell type and time point are not known. The specimen sequenced was PBMCs or a T cell subset sorted from them (not recorded which). CDR3 nucleotide sequence: TGCAGTGCTCCAAAAGGAGGTCAAGCTTTCTTT. This encodes CSAPKGGQAFF.